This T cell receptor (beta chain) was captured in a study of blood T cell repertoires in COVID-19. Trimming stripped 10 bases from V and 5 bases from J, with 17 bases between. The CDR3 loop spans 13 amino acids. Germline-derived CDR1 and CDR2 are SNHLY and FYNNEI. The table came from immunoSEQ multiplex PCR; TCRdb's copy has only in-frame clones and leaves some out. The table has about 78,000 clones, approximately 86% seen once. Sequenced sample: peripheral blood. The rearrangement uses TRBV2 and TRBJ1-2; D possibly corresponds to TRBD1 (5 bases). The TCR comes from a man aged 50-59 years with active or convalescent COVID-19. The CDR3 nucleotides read TGTGCCACGCAGGCGGGGACTCAGTATGGCTACACCTTC. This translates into CATQAGTQYGYTF.